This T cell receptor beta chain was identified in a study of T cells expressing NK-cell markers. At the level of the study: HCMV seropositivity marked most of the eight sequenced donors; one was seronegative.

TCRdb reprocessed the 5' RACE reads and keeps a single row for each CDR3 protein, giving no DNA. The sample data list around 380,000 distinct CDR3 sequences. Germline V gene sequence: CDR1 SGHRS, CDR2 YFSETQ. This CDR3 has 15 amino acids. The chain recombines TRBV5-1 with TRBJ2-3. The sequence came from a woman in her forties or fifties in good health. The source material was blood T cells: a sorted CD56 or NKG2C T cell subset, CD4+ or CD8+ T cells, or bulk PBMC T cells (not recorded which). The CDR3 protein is CASRTDGGGTDTQYF. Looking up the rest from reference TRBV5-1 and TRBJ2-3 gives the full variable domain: KAGVTQTPRYLIKTRGQQVTLSCSPISGHRSVSWYQQTPGQGLQFLFEYFSETQRNKGNFPGRFSGRQFSNSRSEMNVSTLELGDSALYLCASRTDGGGTDTQYFGPGTRLTVL.